Listed below are T cell receptor beta chains from one sample, sequenced in a study of blood T cell repertoires in COVID-19. Libraries were prepared by immunoSEQ multiplex PCR; TCRdb keeps only in-frame clonotypes and omits some of them. Here the sample spans about 140,000 clones, about 83% being singletons. The sequencing sample was made of PBMCs or T cells enriched from blood (not recorded which). Every receptor here comes from a woman between 50 and 59 years old with acute COVID-19. The CDR3 runs from the conserved cysteine through the conserved F or W. Fields, in order: V gene, D gene, J gene, clone size, CDR3 protein, CDR3 DNA. D genes are given only for firm matches. A row's size may be missing; if present it is once, few, many or a size class.

v_gene: TRBV6-5; d_gene: NA; j_gene: TRBJ1-3; abundance: NA; CDR3aa: CASIQNSGNTIYF; CDR3nt: TGTGCCAGCATCCAGAACTCTGGAAACACCATATATTTT
v_gene: TRBV5-8; d_gene: NA; j_gene: TRBJ1-1; abundance: few; CDR3aa: CASSFGPQGTEAFF; CDR3nt: TGTGCCAGCAGCTTCGGCCCACAGGGCACTGAAGCTTTCTTT
v_gene: TRBV19; d_gene: NA; j_gene: TRBJ2-5; abundance: NA; CDR3aa: CKRETYQETQYF; CDR3nt: TGTAAAAGGGAGACGTACCAAGAGACCCAGTACTTC
v_gene: TRBV30; d_gene: TRBD1; j_gene: TRBJ1-5; abundance: NA; CDR3aa: CASDRGPGGNQPQHF; CDR3nt: TGTGCCTCGGACAGGGGGCCCGGGGGCAATCAGCCCCAGCATTTT
v_gene: TRBV27; d_gene: TRBD1; j_gene: TRBJ1-1; abundance: NA; CDR3aa: CASSLRFRGTGGRIEAFF; CDR3nt: TGTGCCAGCAGTTTAAGATTCCGAGGGACAGGGGGCCGGATTGAAGCTTTCTTT
v_gene: TRBV5-1; d_gene: NA; j_gene: TRBJ2-1; abundance: NA; CDR3aa: CASSSGTSHNEQFF; CDR3nt: TGCGCCAGCAGCTCGGGGACAAGCCACAATGAGCAGTTCTTC
v_gene: TRBV2; d_gene: NA; j_gene: TRBJ1-5; abundance: NA; CDR3aa: CASSLDSHNNQPQHF; CDR3nt: TGTGCCAGCAGTTTGGACAGTCATAACAATCAGCCCCAGCATTTT
v_gene: TRBV5-5; d_gene: NA; j_gene: TRBJ2-7; abundance: NA; CDR3aa: CASSLESGGFLREQYF; CDR3nt: TGTGCCAGCAGCTTGGAATCCGGGGGATTTCTCCGAGAGCAGTACTTC
v_gene: TRBV5-5; d_gene: NA; j_gene: TRBJ2-5; abundance: few; CDR3aa: CASSLSEWETQYF; CDR3nt: TGTGCCAGCAGCCTTAGTGAGTGGGAGACCCAGTACTTC
v_gene: TRBV7-3; d_gene: TRBD2; j_gene: TRBJ2-6; abundance: NA; CDR3aa: CASSRVAGGNSGANVLTF; CDR3nt: TGTGCCAGCAGCCGCGTAGCGGGAGGCAACTCTGGGGCCAACGTCCTGACTTTC
v_gene: TRBV5-1; d_gene: NA; j_gene: TRBJ2-5; abundance: NA; CDR3aa: CASSQGETQYF; CDR3nt: TGCGCCAGCAGTCAGGGTGAGACCCAGTACTTC
v_gene: TRBV4-1; d_gene: NA; j_gene: TRBJ2-1; abundance: NA; CDR3aa: CASSQDYHNEQFF; CDR3nt: TGCGCCAGCAGCCAGGACTACCACAATGAGCAGTTCTTC
v_gene: TRBV2; d_gene: NA; j_gene: TRBJ2-1; abundance: NA; CDR3aa: CASSVQGNEQFF; CDR3nt: TGTGCCAGCAGTGTTCAGGGAAATGAGCAGTTCTTC
v_gene: TRBV5-1; d_gene: TRBD1; j_gene: TRBJ1-2; abundance: NA; CDR3aa: CASSYGQGRSYTF; CDR3nt: TGCGCCAGCAGCTACGGACAGGGTCGGTCCTACACCTTC
v_gene: TRBV25-1; d_gene: TRBD1; j_gene: TRBJ1-1; abundance: NA; CDR3aa: CAIRRGAYYYEAFF; CDR3nt: TGTGCCATCCGCAGGGGGGCCTACTACTATGAAGCTTTCTTT
v_gene: TRBV3-1/TRBV3-2; d_gene: NA; j_gene: TRBJ1-5; abundance: few; CDR3aa: CASSQDPQGNQPQHF; CDR3nt: TGTGCCAGCAGCCAAGACCCACAGGGTAATCAGCCCCAGCATTTT
v_gene: TRBV5-6; d_gene: TRBD2; j_gene: TRBJ2-7; abundance: NA; CDR3aa: CASSFRLAGYEQYF; CDR3nt: TGTGCCAGCAGCTTTCGACTAGCCGGTTACGAGCAGTACTTC
v_gene: TRBV7-3; d_gene: NA; j_gene: TRBJ1-1; abundance: NA; CDR3aa: CASSLGAGNTEAFF; CDR3nt: TGTGCCAGCAGCTTAGGGGCTGGAAACACTGAAGCTTTCTTT
v_gene: TRBV7-3; d_gene: TRBD1; j_gene: TRBJ2-5; abundance: NA; CDR3aa: CASSLDDRGETQYF; CDR3nt: TGTGCCAGCAGCTTAGACGACAGGGGGGAGACCCAGTACTTC
v_gene: TRBV13; d_gene: TRBD1; j_gene: TRBJ1-1; abundance: NA; CDR3aa: CASSSLGQMNTEAFF; CDR3nt: TGTGCCAGCAGTTCCCTGGGACAGATGAACACTGAAGCTTTCTTT
v_gene: TRBV21-1; d_gene: NA; j_gene: TRBJ1-1; abundance: NA; CDR3aa: CASSFQRDRVGAFF; CDR3nt: TGTGCCAGCAGCTTTCAGAGGGACAGGGTAGGTGCTTTCTTT
v_gene: TRBV4-1; d_gene: NA; j_gene: TRBJ2-7; abundance: NA; CDR3aa: CASSQDRRDRQYF; CDR3nt: TGCGCCAGCAGCCAAGATCGGCGGGACCGGCAGTACTTC
v_gene: TRBV2; d_gene: NA; j_gene: TRBJ2-3; abundance: NA; CDR3aa: CASRLRLRTDTQYF; CDR3nt: TGTGCCAGCCGGCTGAGACTACGCACAGATACGCAGTATTTT
v_gene: TRBV2; d_gene: NA; j_gene: TRBJ2-5; abundance: NA; CDR3aa: CASSSETQYF; CDR3nt: TGTGCCAGCAGTTCGGAGACCCAGTACTTC
v_gene: TRBV4-1; d_gene: NA; j_gene: TRBJ2-3; abundance: NA; CDR3aa: CASSPSSSADTQYF; CDR3nt: TGCGCCAGCAGCCCTAGCAGTTCCGCAGATACGCAGTATTTT
v_gene: TRBV11-2; d_gene: NA; j_gene: TRBJ2-7; abundance: NA; CDR3aa: CASSLDLPSLYEQYF; CDR3nt: TGTGCCAGCAGCTTAGATCTACCAAGTCTCTACGAGCAGTACTTC
v_gene: TRBV7-2; d_gene: NA; j_gene: TRBJ2-2; abundance: NA; CDR3aa: CASSLAGEPGELFF; CDR3nt: TGTGCCAGCAGCTTAGCGGGAGAACCCGGGGAGCTGTTTTTT
v_gene: TRBV10-3; d_gene: NA; j_gene: TRBJ1-1; abundance: NA; CDR3aa: CAISMSTRETEAFF; CDR3nt: TGTGCCATCAGTATGTCGACCCGGGAGACTGAAGCTTTCTTT
v_gene: TRBV7-8; d_gene: NA; j_gene: TRBJ1-3; abundance: NA; CDR3aa: CASSFLGNTIYF; CDR3nt: TGTGCCAGCAGCTTTCTTGGAAACACCATATATTTT
v_gene: TRBV6-5; d_gene: NA; j_gene: TRBJ2-7; abundance: NA; CDR3aa: CAGGRSYYEQYF; CDR3nt: TGTGCCGGAGGGAGGTCATACTACGAGCAGTACTTC
v_gene: TRBV28; d_gene: TRBD1; j_gene: TRBJ1-2; abundance: NA; CDR3aa: CASSFHSTGGDYGYTF; CDR3nt: TGTGCCAGCAGTTTCCACTCGACAGGGGGCGACTATGGCTACACCTTC
v_gene: TRBV25-1; d_gene: NA; j_gene: TRBJ2-5; abundance: NA; CDR3aa: CASNRQEETQYF; CDR3nt: TGTGCCAGCAATCGACAGGAAGAGACCCAGTACTTC
v_gene: TRBV6-8; d_gene: NA; j_gene: TRBJ2-1; abundance: NA; CDR3aa: CASSITGLEQFF; CDR3nt: TGTGCCAGCAGTATAACAGGTCTAGAGCAGTTCTTC
v_gene: TRBV6-1; d_gene: TRBD1; j_gene: TRBJ1-2; abundance: NA; CDR3aa: CASSENHRTGVYGYTF; CDR3nt: TGTGCCAGCAGTGAAAATCATAGGACAGGGGTTTACGGCTACACCTTC
v_gene: TRBV11-3; d_gene: NA; j_gene: TRBJ2-2; abundance: NA; CDR3aa: CASSTPGRGELFF; CDR3nt: TGTGCCAGCAGTACCCCGGGGAGAGGGGAGCTGTTTTTT
v_gene: TRBV2; d_gene: TRBD1; j_gene: TRBJ2-7; abundance: NA; CDR3aa: CASSGGQGGYEQYF; CDR3nt: TGTGCCAGCAGTGGAGGACAGGGGGGGTACGAGCAGTACTTC
v_gene: TRBV29-1; d_gene: NA; j_gene: TRBJ2-5; abundance: NA; CDR3aa: CSVEKGQAGETQYF; CDR3nt: TGCAGCGTTGAAAAGGGGCAGGCGGGGGAGACCCAGTACTTC
v_gene: TRBV19; d_gene: TRBD2; j_gene: TRBJ2-1; abundance: NA; CDR3aa: CASSPETGLAINEQFF; CDR3nt: TGTGCCAGTAGCCCAGAAACCGGACTAGCGATCAATGAGCAGTTCTTC
v_gene: TRBV25-1; d_gene: NA; j_gene: TRBJ2-5; abundance: NA; CDR3aa: CASSAGFKISMVETQYF; CDR3nt: TGTGCCAGCAGTGCAGGGTTCAAGATCTCGATGGTGGAGACCCAGTACTTC
v_gene: TRBV19; d_gene: NA; j_gene: TRBJ2-1; abundance: NA; CDR3aa: CASSAGSRSYNEQFF; CDR3nt: TGTGCCAGTAGTGCGGGCAGTCGATCCTACAATGAGCAGTTCTTC